The clone carrying this T cell receptor (beta chain) showed up just a few times. Its target is not known. The PCR ran on 60 Vbeta and 13 Jbeta primers. The table came from immunoSEQ multiplex PCR; TCRdb's copy has only in-frame clones and leaves some out. The sample contains fewer than 200,000 clones, roughly 87% of which appear only once. This sample is part of a study of cytomegalovirus exposure and HLA in healthy donors. Study-wide background: Within the Caucasian-associated ancestry cluster were approximately 77% of the approximately 400 genotyped donors.

Germline V gives CDR1 KGHSH, CDR2 LQKENI. Trimming cost V 2 bases and J 1 base, with 9 bases left between them. The CDR3 is made up of 15 amino acids. General study findings and limits: In a later analysis, TCR beta V- and J-gene trimming was associated with a missense DCLRE1C variant. There were some public TCRs occurring in many donors, but most TCR sequences were rare. About 150 TCR beta chains were listed as cytomegalovirus-associated.

The genes are TRBV18 and TRBJ1-3; tentatively, D is TRBD1 (5 bases). The receptor's source is a girl less than two years old in good health and CMV-seronegative. Sequencing was performed on PBMCs. CDR3 nucleotides: TGTGCCAGCTCACCAGGGGCGGTGTCTGGAAACACCATATATTTT. Protein: CASSPGAVSGNTIYF.